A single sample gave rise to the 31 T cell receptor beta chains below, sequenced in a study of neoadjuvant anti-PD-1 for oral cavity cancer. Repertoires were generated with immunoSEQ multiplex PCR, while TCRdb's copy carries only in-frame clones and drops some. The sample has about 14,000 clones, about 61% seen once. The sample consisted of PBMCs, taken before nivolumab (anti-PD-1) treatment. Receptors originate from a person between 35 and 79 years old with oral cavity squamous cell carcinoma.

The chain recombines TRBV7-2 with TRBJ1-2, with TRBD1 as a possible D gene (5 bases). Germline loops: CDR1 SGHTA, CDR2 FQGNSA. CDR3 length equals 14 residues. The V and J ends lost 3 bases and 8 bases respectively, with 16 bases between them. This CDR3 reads CASSFGRGSEGYTF. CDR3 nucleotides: TGTGCCAGCAGCTTTGGGAGGGGAAGTGAAGGCTACACCTTC. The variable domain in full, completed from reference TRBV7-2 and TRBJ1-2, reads GAGVSQSPSNKVTEKGKDVELRCDPISGHTALYWYRQSLGQGLEFLIYFQGNSAPDKSGLPSDRFSAERTGGSVSTLTIQRTQQEDSAVYLCASSFGRGSEGYTFGSGTRLTVV.

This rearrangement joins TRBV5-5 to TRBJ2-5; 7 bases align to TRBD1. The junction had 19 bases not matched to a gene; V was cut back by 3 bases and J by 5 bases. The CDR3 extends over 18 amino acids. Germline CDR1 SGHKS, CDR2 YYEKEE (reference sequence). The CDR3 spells CASSSRAGGPGGAETQYF. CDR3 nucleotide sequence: TGTGCCAGCAGCTCACGCGCAGGGGGACCAGGCGGAGCGGAGACCCAGTACTTC.

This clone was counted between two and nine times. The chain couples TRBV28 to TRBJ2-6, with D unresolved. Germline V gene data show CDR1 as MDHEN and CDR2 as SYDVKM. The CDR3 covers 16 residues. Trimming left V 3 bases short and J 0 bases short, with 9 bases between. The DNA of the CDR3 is TGTGCCAGCAGTTTGGGCGGAATCTCTGGGGCCAACGTCCTGACTTTC. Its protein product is CASSLGGISGANVLTF.

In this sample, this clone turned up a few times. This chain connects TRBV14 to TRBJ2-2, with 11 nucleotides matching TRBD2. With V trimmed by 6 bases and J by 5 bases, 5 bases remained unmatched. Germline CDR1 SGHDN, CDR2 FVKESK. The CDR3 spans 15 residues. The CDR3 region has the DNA TGTGCCAGCAGTCGTAGCGGGGGGGCAACCGGGGAGCTGTTTTTT. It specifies CASSRSGGATGELFF. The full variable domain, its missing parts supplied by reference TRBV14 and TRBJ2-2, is EAGVTQFPSHSVIEKGQTVTLRCDPISGHDNLYWYRRVMGKEIKFLLHFVKESKQDESGMPNNRFLAERTGGTYSTLKVQPAELEDSGVYFCASSRSGGATGELFFGEGSRLTVL.

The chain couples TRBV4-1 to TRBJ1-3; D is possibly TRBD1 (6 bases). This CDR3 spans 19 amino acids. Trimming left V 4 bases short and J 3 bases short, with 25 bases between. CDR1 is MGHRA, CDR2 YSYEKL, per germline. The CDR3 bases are TGCGCCAGCAGCCTCGCGGAGGTGAGGGGACAAGGCGGTGGAAACACCATATATTTT. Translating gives CASSLAEVRGQGGGNTIYF.

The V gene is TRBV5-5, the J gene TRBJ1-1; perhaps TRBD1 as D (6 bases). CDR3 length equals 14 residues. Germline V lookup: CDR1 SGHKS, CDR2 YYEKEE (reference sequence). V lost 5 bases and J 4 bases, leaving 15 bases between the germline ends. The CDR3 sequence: CASSWGARGTEAFF. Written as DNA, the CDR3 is TGTGCCAGCAGTTGGGGTGCCAGGGGCACTGAAGCTTTCTTT.

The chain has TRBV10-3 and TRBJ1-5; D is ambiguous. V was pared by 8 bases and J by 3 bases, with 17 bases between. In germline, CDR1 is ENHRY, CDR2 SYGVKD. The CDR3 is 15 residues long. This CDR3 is CAIDDGGVDNQPQHF. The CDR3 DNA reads TGTGCCATCGATGACGGAGGTGTGGACAATCAGCCCCAGCATTTT.

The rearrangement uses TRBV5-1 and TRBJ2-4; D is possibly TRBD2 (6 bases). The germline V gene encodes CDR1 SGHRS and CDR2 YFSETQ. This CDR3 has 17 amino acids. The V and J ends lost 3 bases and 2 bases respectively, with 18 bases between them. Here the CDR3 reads CASSSLGGEGTKNIQYF. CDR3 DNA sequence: TGCGCCAGCAGCTCTCTCGGAGGGGAAGGGACCAAAAACATTCAGTACTTC.

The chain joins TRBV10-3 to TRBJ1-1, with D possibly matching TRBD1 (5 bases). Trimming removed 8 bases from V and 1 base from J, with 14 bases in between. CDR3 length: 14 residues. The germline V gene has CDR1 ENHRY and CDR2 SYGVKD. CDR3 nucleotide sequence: TGTGCCATCCGCCCAGTACAGGAGAACACTGAAGCTTTCTTT. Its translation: CAIRPVQENTEAFF.

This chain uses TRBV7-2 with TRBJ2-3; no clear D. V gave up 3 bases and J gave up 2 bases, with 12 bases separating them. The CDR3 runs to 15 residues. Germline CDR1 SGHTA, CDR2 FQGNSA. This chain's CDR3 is CASSFEPTLTDTQYF. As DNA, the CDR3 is TGTGCCAGCAGCTTCGAACCTACTCTCACAGATACGCAGTATTTT.

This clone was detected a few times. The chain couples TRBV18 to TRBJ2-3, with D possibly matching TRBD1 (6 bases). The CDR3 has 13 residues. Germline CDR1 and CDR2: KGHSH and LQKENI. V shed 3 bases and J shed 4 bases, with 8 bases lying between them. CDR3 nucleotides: TGTGCCAGCTCACCCCGACAGGCAGATACGCAGTATTTT. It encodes CASSPRQADTQYF. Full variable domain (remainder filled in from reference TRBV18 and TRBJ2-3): NAGVMQNPRHLVRRRGQEARLRCSPMKGHSHVYWYRQLPEEGLKFMVYLQKENIIDESGMPKERFSAEFPKEGPSILRIQQVVRGDSAAYFCASSPRQADTQYFGPGTRLTVL.

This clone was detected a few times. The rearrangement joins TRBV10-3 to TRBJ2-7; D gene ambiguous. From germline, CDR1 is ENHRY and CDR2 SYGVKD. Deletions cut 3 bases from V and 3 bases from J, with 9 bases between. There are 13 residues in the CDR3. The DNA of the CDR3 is TGTGCCATCAGTGAAGCAGATCACTACGAGCAGTACTTC. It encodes CAISEADHYEQYF.

For the CDR3, the DNA is TGCGCCAGCAGCCAAGATCAATGGGGAGCCAACTATGGCTACACCTTC. It specifies CASSQDQWGANYGYTF. The rearrangement joins TRBV4-1 to TRBJ1-2; D is unresolved. The germline V gene has CDR1 MGHRA and CDR2 YSYEKL. The CDR3 totals 16 residues. V lost 0 bases and J lost 2, with 13 bases in between.

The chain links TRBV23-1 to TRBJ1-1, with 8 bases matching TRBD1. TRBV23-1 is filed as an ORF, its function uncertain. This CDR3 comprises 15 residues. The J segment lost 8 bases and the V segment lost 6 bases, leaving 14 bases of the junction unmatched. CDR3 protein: CASSRFDRGDCEAFF. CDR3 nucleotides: TGCGCCAGCAGCCGATTCGACAGGGGTGATTGCGAAGCTTTCTTT.

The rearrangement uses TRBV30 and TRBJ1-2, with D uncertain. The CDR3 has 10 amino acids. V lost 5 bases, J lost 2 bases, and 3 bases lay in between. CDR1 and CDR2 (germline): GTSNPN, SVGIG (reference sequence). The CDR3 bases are TGTGCCTGGCGAAACTATGGCTACACCTTC. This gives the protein CAWRNYGYTF. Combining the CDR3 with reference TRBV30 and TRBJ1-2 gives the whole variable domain SQTIHQWPATLVQPVGSPLSLECTVEGTSNPNLYWYRQAAGRGLQLLFYSVGIGQISSEVPQNLSASRPQDRQFILSSKKLLLSDSGFYLCAWRNYGYTFGSGTRLTVV.

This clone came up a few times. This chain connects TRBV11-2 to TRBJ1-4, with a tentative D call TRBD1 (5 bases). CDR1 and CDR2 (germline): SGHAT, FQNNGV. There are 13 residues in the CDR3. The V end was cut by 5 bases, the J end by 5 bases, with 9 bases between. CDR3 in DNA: TGTGCCAGCAGCGGGGACCGAAATGAAAAACTGTTTTTT. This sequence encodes CASSGDRNEKLFF.

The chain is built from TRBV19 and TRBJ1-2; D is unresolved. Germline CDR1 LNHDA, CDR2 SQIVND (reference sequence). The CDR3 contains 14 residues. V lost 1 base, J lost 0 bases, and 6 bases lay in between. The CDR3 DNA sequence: TGTGCCAGTAGTATAGGCGGTACTAACTATGGCTACACCTTC. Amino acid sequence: CASSIGGTNYGYTF.

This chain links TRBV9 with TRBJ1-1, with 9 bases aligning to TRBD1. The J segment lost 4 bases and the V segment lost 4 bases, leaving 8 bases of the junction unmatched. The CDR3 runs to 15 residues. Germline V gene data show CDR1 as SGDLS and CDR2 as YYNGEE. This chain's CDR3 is CASSLGQGIFTEAFF. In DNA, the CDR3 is TGTGCCAGCAGCCTAGGACAGGGGATTTTCACTGAAGCTTTCTTT.

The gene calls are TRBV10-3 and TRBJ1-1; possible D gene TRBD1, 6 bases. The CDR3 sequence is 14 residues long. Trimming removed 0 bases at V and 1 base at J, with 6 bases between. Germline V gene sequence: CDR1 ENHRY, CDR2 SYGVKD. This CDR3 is CAISESGGNTEAFF. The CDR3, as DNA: TGTGCCATCAGTGAGTCAGGGGGGAACACTGAAGCTTTCTTT.

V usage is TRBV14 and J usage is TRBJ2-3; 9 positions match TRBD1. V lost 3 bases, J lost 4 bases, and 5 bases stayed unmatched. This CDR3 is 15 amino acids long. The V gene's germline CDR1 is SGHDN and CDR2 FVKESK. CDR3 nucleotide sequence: TGTGCCAGCAGCCACCAGACAGGGGGAGCAGATACGCAGTATTTT. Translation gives CASSHQTGGADTQYF.

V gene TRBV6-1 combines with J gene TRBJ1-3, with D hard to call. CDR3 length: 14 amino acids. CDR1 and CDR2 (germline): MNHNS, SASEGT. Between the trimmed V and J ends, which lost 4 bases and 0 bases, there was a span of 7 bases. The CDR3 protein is CASSATISGNTIYF. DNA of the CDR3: TGTGCCAGCAGTGCGACTATCTCTGGAAACACCATATATTTT.

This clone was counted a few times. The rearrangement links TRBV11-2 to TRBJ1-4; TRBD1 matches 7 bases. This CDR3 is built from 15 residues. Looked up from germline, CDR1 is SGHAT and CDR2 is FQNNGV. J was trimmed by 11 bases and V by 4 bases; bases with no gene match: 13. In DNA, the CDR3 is TGTGCCAGCAGCTCATTGGACAGGACGGTTGGGAAACTGTTTTTT. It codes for CASSSLDRTVGKLFF.

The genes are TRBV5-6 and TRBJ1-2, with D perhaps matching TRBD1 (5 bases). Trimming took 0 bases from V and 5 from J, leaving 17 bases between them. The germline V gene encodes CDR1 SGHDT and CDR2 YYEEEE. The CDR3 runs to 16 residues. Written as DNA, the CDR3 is TGTGCCAGCAGCTTGGCCGAGTCAGGGAAGTGGTATGGCTACACCTTC. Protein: CASSLAESGKWYGYTF.

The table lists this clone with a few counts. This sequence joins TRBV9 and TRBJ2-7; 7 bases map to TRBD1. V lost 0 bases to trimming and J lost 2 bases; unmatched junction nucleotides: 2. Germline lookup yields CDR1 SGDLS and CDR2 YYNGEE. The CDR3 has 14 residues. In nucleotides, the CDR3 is TGTGCCAGCAGCGTAGGGGGGACAGCCTACGAGCAGTACTTC. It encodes CASSVGGTAYEQYF.

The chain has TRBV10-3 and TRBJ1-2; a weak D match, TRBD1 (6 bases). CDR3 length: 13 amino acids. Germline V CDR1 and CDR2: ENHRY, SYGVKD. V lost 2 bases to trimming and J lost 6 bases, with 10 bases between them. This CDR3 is CAISEGGRNGYTF. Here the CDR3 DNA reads TGTGCCATCAGTGAGGGGGGGCGTAATGGCTACACCTTC.

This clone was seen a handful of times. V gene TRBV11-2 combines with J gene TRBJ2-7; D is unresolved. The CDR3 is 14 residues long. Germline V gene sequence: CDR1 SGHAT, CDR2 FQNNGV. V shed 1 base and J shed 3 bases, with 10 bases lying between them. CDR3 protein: CASSLVVSDYEQYF. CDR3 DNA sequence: TGTGCCAGCAGCTTAGTCGTAAGTGACTACGAGCAGTACTTC.

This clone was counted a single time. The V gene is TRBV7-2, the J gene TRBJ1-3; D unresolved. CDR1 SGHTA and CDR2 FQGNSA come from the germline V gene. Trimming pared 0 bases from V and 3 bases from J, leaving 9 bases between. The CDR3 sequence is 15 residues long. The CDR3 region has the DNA TGTGCCAGCAGCTTAGCGGGAGGAGGTGGAAACACCATATATTTT. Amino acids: CASSLAGGGGNTIYF.

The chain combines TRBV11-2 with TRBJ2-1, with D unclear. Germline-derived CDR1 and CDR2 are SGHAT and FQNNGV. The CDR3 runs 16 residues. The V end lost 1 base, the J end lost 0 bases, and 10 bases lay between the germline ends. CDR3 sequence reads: CASSLGSRSSYNEQFF. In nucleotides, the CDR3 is TGTGCCAGCAGCTTAGGGTCACGCAGCTCCTACAATGAGCAGTTCTTC.

CDR3 DNA sequence: TGCGCCAGCAGCCGACAGGGCGAAAACACCATATATTTT. Its translation is CASSRQGENTIYF. The gene calls are TRBV10-1 and TRBJ1-3, with 7 bases matching TRBD1. CDR1 WNHNN and CDR2 SYGVQD come from the germline V gene (reference sequence). Trimming took 6 bases from V and 6 from J; bases not matched to a gene: 5. CDR3 length: 13 residues.

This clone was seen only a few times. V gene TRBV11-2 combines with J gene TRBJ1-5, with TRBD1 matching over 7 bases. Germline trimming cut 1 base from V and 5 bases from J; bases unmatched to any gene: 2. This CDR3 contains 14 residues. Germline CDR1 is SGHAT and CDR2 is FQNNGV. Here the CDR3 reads CASSLGTGYQPQHF. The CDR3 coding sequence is TGTGCCAGCAGCTTAGGGACAGGCTATCAGCCCCAGCATTTT. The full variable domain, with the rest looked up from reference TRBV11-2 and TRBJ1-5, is EAGVAQSPRYKIIEKRQSVAFWCNPISGHATLYWYQQILGQGPKLLIQFQNNGVVDDSQLPKDRFSAERLKGVDSTLKIQPAKLEDSAVYLCASSLGTGYQPQHFGDGTRLSIL.

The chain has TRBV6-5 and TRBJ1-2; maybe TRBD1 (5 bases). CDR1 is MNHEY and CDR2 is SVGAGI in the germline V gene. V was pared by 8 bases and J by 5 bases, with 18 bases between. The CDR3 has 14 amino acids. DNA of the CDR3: TGTGCCAGCTGGGTAGACAGTAGGGGTTATGGCTACACCTTC. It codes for CASWVDSRGYGYTF.